This T cell receptor (beta chain) derives from a study of T-cell reconstitution after alpha-beta-depleted transplantation in children. As concerns this clonotype: Its antigen is undetermined.

The CDR3 length is 17 residues. Per germline, CDR1 LGHNA and CDR2 YSLEER. V lost 0 bases and J lost 2; bases outside the gene matches: 6. Study results and limitations: At one year after transplant, newly produced T cells mostly accounted for T-cell counts and diversity.

Preparing the TCRbeta library involved the use of unique molecular identifiers. TCRdb reprocessed the PCR reads with MiXCR, giving one entry per CDR3 protein. The table shows about 340,000 distinct CDR3 sequences, with around 16% occurring only once. The clonotype comes from a male patient between 2 and 9 years old who had a stem cell transplant for acute lymphoblastic leukemia, so the T cells may come from the graft donor. V usage is TRBV4-3 and J usage is TRBJ2-1, with 8 positions matching TRBD2. Here the sequenced sample was PBMCs, mostly from graft donor cells, taken 360 days after TCRalphabeta/CD19-depleted stem cell transplant. The CDR3 sequence: CASSQELAGGPYNEQFF. As DNA, the CDR3 is TGCGCCAGCAGCCAAGAGTTGGCGGGAGGACCCTACAATGAGCAGTTCTTC.